Shown below are 20 T cell receptor beta chains from a single sample sequenced in a study of T cell responses to AZD1222 COVID-19 vaccine. The assay was immunoSEQ multiplex PCR, and TCRdb's table has in-frame clones only and misses some. The sample carries around 200,000 clones, around 89% recorded once. The sample was peripheral blood, taken 28 days after the second AZD1222 dose. These receptors were obtained from an adult who received the AZD1222 COVID-19 vaccine.

The chain carries TRBV25-1 and TRBJ1-2; TRBD1 matches 8 bases. Germline assignment: CDR1 MGHDK and CDR2 SYGVNS. Trimming at V came to 8 bases and at J to 5 bases, leaving 13 bases not matched to a gene. The CDR3 spans 15 residues. In DNA, the CDR3 is TGTGCCAGCTCCAAGACAGGGGCCGAGGGGTATGGCTACACCTTC. It encodes CASSKTGAEGYGYTF.

In this sample, this clone turned up a few times. V gene TRBV7-8 combines with J gene TRBJ1-5; D possibly corresponds to TRBD1 (5 bases). The CDR3 sequence is 17 residues long. CDR1 and CDR2 (germline): SGHVS, FQNEAQ. Trimming left V 5 bases short and J 6 bases short, with 23 bases between. The CDR3 DNA sequence: TGTGCCAGCAGCCCAGGGAGGGGACGGGGCTTCGGTCAGCCCCAGCATTTT. As protein: CASSPGRGRGFGQPQHF.

This chain connects TRBV5-6 to TRBJ2-2; 10 bases line up with TRBD1. CDR3 length equals 16 residues. Per the germline V gene, CDR1 is SGHDT and CDR2 is YYEEEE. V was pared by 0 bases and J by 2 bases, with 1 base of the junction left unmatched. CDR3 coding DNA: TGTGCCAGCAGCTTGGGGGACAGGGGTAACACCGGGGAGCTGTTTTTT. Translation: CASSLGDRGNTGELFF.

The chain is built from TRBV3-1 (or the pseudogene TRBV3-2) and TRBJ2-3; maybe TRBD1 (5 bases). This CDR3 region has 14 residues. In germline, CDR1 is LGHDT, CDR2 YNNKEL (reference sequence). The ends were cut back, 4 bases at V and 2 bases at J, with 10 bases in the middle. The DNA for the CDR3 is TGTGCCAGCAGCCTGACAGAGGCCACAGATACGCAGTATTTT. This encodes CASSLTEATDTQYF.

The chain recombines TRBV7-2 with TRBJ2-7; D is undetermined. V was pared by 5 bases and J by 0 bases, with 8 bases between. Germline-derived CDR1 and CDR2 are SGHTA and FQGNSA. CDR3 length: 13 amino acids. The CDR3 loop reads CASSPESSYEQYF. Written as DNA, the CDR3 is TGTGCCAGCAGCCCTGAGAGCTCCTACGAGCAGTACTTC.

The rearrangement uses TRBV5-4 and TRBJ2-1; 10 nucleotides agree with TRBD1. Unmatched junction bases numbered 10, after V lost 4 bases and J lost 6 bases. The V gene's germline CDR1 is SGHNT and CDR2 YYREEE (reference sequence). This CDR3 is 16 amino acids long. The CDR3 bases are TGTGCCAGCAGCCAAGTTAGTCGGACAGGGGGCAATGAGCAGTTCTTC. Its protein product is CASSQVSRTGGNEQFF. Using reference TRBV5-4 and TRBJ2-1 for the parts outside the CDR3, the full variable domain is ETGVTQSPTHLIKTRGQQVTLRCSSQSGHNTVSWYQQALGQGPQFIFQYYREEENGRGNFPPRFSGLQFPNYSSELNVNALELDDSALYLCASSQVSRTGGNEQFFGPGTRLTVL.

In its sample, this clone was seen once. V gene TRBV30 combines with J gene TRBJ2-2, with 12 bases aligning to TRBD2. Germline V gene lookup returns CDR1 GTSNPN and CDR2 SVGIG (reference sequence). The CDR3 is 18 amino acids. J was trimmed by 3 bases and V by 4 bases; bases with no gene match: 12. CDR3 protein: CAWNLRRLAGGDTGELFF. The CDR3 nucleotides read TGTGCCTGGAACCTACGCCGTCTAGCGGGAGGGGACACCGGGGAGCTGTTTTTT.

This clone was counted a few times. CDR3 protein: CASTGSAYNEQFF. CDR3 nucleotides: TGTGCCAGCACCGGGTCTGCCTACAATGAGCAGTTCTTC. The genes are TRBV7-9 and TRBJ2-1, with D unresolved. This CDR3 has 13 amino acids. Germline V gene data show CDR1 as SEHNR and CDR2 as FQNEAQ (reference sequence). V was cut by 7 bases and J by 2 bases, with 9 bases left in between.

V gene TRBV28 combines with J gene TRBJ1-5; D remains unclear. Trimming took 3 bases from V and 3 from J, leaving 9 bases between them. The CDR3 extends over 14 amino acids. Germline-derived CDR1 and CDR2 are MDHEN and SYDVKM. The CDR3 nucleotides are TGTGCCAGCAGTTTTGGCAGCTCCAATCAGCCCCAGCATTTT. This codes for CASSFGSSNQPQHF.

The rearrangement uses TRBV7-2 and TRBJ1-2; tentative D call: TRBD1 (5 bases). The ends were cut back, 5 bases at V and 4 bases at J, with 8 bases in the middle. The CDR3 is 12 residues long. CDR1 and CDR2 from the germline V gene are SGHTA and FQGNSA. The DNA of the CDR3 is TGTGCCAGCAGCGCTGGGGCCTATGGCTACACCTTC. Its protein product is CASSAGAYGYTF. The full variable domain, with the rest looked up from reference TRBV7-2 and TRBJ1-2, is GAGVSQSPSNKVTEKGKDVELRCDPISGHTALYWYRQSLGQGLEFLIYFQGNSAPDKSGLPSDRFSAERTGGSVSTLTIQRTQQEDSAVYLCASSAGAYGYTFGSGTRLTVV.

The J gene is TRBJ1-4, the V gene TRBV25-1, with a weak D call TRBD1 (5 bases). Germline V gene sequence: CDR1 MGHDK, CDR2 SYGVNS. V was pared by 7 bases and J by 3 bases, with 24 bases between. This CDR3 region has 18 residues. The CDR3 coding sequence is TGTGCCAGCACCTCGCCGGGACGGAGTATAAGAGCTAATGAAAAACTGTTTTTT. Translation: CASTSPGRSIRANEKLFF.

As concerns this clone: Additional DNA sequences in this sample encode the identical CDR3. This chain joins TRBV7-2 and TRBJ2-3, with D unresolved. This CDR3 has 13 residues. The V end was cut by 2 bases, the J end by 1 base, with 4 bases between. From germline, CDR1 is SGHTA and CDR2 FQGNSA. The CDR3 DNA reads as TGTGCCAGCAGCTTACAGGGCACAGATACGCAGTATTTT. Its translation: CASSLQGTDTQYF.

The V and J genes are TRBV9 and TRBJ2-7; unclear D gene. The germline V gene encodes CDR1 SGDLS and CDR2 YYNGEE. The CDR3 has 12 amino acids. Between the trimmed V and J ends, which lost 3 bases and 6 bases, there was a span of 10 bases. The CDR3 DNA reads TGTGCCAGCAGCGCCTTAGAAGGCGAGCAGTACTTC. Translation: CASSALEGEQYF. The whole variable domain, remainder taken from reference TRBV9 and TRBJ2-7, is DSGVTQTPKHLITATGQRVTLRCSPRSGDLSVYWYQQSLDQGLQFLIQYYNGEERAKGNILERFSAQQFPDLHSELNLSSLELGDSALYFCASSALEGEQYFGPGTRLTVT.

J is TRBJ2-1 and V is TRBV6-6; 7 bases map to TRBD2. The CDR3 sequence is 15 residues long. The germline V gene has CDR1 MNHNY and CDR2 SVGAGI (reference sequence). V shed 2 bases, J shed 7 bases, and the junction held 8 bases outside the gene matches. CDR3 nucleotides: TGTGCCAGCAGTTACGGGCTAGCGGATGGAAATGAGCAGTTCTTC. It is translated as CASSYGLADGNEQFF.

The chain employs TRBV6-5 and TRBJ2-3; no definite D call. Germline lookup yields CDR1 MNHEY and CDR2 SVGAGI. The CDR3 is 12 amino acids. The V gene lost 6 bases and the J gene lost 6 bases, with 10 bases spanning the gap. In nucleotides, the CDR3 is TGTGCCAGCAGACGAGAGAGGGATACGCAGTATTTT. Protein product: CASRRERDTQYF.

The chain links TRBV2 to TRBJ2-1; D gene uncertain. Germline CDR1 SNHLY, CDR2 FYNNEI. Trimming removed 4 bases at V and 6 bases at J, with 4 bases between. There are 11 residues in the CDR3. The DNA for the CDR3 is TGTGCCAGCAGTGTGGTCAATGAGCAGTTCTTC. Amino acid sequence: CASSVVNEQFF.

The chain employs TRBV7-2 and TRBJ1-5; 11 positions match TRBD1. This CDR3 has 15 amino acids. CDR1 is SGHTA, CDR2 FQGNSA, per germline. V shed 5 bases, J shed 7 bases, and the junction held 7 bases outside the gene matches. Here the CDR3 DNA reads TGTGCCAGCAGCCGTGGACAGGGGGCGGAACAGCCCCAGCATTTT. Its protein is CASSRGQGAEQPQHF.

Only one count was recorded for this clone. The J gene is TRBJ2-5, the V gene TRBV5-1; TRBD2 matches at 13 bases. The CDR3 contains 17 residues. The V gene end was trimmed by 1 base and the J gene end by 1 base; junction bases not matched to a gene: 4. Germline V CDR1 and CDR2: SGHRS, YFSETQ. The chain's CDR3 is CASSLRTSGRSQETQYF. CDR3 nucleotides: TGCGCCAGCAGCTTGCGGACTAGCGGGAGAAGCCAAGAGACCCAGTACTTC.

The chain is built from TRBV28 and TRBJ1-3; TRBD1 agrees at 8 bases. This CDR3 is 18 amino acids long. V lost 2 bases and J lost 0; bases outside the gene matches: 9. CDR1 is MDHEN, CDR2 SYDVKM, per germline. In DNA, the CDR3 is TGTGCCAGCAGTTTAAGGTCTCTTCAGGGGGCCTCTGGAAACACCATATATTTT. Its translation is CASSLRSLQGASGNTIYF. The complete variable domain, with remaining parts taken from reference TRBV28 and TRBJ1-3, reads DVKVTQSSRYLVKRTGEKVFLECVQDMDHENMFWYRQDPGLGLRLIYFSYDVKMKEKGDIPEGYSVSREKKERFSLILESASTNQTSMYLCASSLRSLQGASGNTIYFGEGSWLTVV.

V usage is TRBV28 and J usage is TRBJ1-2, with a possible D match to TRBD1 (6 bases). CDR1 is MDHEN, CDR2 SYDVKM, per germline. Trimming left V 3 bases short and J 8 bases short, with 10 bases between. The CDR3 is 12 amino acids. CDR3 sequence: CASSFGGQGYTF. DNA for the CDR3: TGTGCCAGCAGTTTTGGGGGCCAAGGCTACACCTTC.